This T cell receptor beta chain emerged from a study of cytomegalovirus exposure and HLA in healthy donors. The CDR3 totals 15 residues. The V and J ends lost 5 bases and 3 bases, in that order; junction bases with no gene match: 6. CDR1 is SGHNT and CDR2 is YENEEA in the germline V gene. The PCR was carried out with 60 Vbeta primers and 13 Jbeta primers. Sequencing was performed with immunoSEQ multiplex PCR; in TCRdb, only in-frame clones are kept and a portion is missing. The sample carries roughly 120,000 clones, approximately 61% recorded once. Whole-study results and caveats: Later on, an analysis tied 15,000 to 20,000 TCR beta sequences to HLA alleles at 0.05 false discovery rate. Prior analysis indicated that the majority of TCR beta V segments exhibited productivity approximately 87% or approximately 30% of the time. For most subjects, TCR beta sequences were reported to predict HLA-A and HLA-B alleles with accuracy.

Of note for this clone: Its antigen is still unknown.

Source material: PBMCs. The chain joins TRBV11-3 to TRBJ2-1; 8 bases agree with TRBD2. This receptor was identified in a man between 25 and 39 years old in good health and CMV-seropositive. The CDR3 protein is CASSPQRENYNEQFF. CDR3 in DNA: TGTGCCAGCAGCCCCCAGCGGGAGAACTACAATGAGCAGTTCTTC.